These 17 T cell receptor beta chains were sequenced from one sample in a study of control samples from healthy donors and cancer patients. Generated by immunoSEQ multiplex PCR, the TCRdb table keeps only in-frame clones and is missing some. The sample includes around 150,000 clones, approximately 94% seen only once; the top ten take 14%. Input material: PBMCs. These receptors originate from a man in his sixties with colorectal cancer.

The chain joins TRBV5-1 to TRBJ1-2; D gene ambiguous. Germline values: CDR1 SGHRS, CDR2 YFSETQ. This CDR3 has 15 amino acids. V gave up 0 bases and J gave up 1 base, with 10 bases separating them. In nucleotides, the CDR3 is TGCGCCAGCAGCTTGGGTCCCGTGGGTAACTATGGCTACACCTTC. As protein: CASSLGPVGNYGYTF.

V usage is TRBV6-6 and J usage is TRBJ1-1; 8 bases are shared with TRBD1. CDR1 is MNHNY and CDR2 is SVGAGI in the germline V gene (reference sequence). This CDR3 has 15 amino acids. With V trimmed by 6 bases and J by 1 base, 7 bases remained unmatched. CDR3 bases: TGTGCCAGCAGCCACTCCCAGGGGGCGAACACTGAAGCTTTCTTT. Its protein product is CASSHSQGANTEAFF.

In its sample, this clone was seen once. The chain carries TRBV29-1 and TRBJ1-1, with TRBD1 matching 8 bases. Germline trimming cut 6 bases from V and 5 bases from J; bases unmatched to any gene: 11. Germline CDR1 SQVTM, CDR2 ANQGSEA. This CDR3 region has 14 residues. The CDR3 DNA reads TGCAGCGTCGACAGGGGCGGTTGGGAGACTGAAGCTTTCTTT. This codes for CSVDRGGWETEAFF.

Regarding this clone: This same CDR3 is encoded by further DNA sequences in the sample. The chain recombines TRBV18 with TRBJ1-1; D unresolved. The CDR3 extends over 13 amino acids. V lost 1 base, J lost 2 bases, and 5 bases lay in between. Germline loops: CDR1 KGHSH, CDR2 LQKENI. The CDR3 protein is CASSPQGNTEAFF. The CDR3 DNA reads as TGTGCCAGCTCACCACAGGGTAACACTGAAGCTTTCTTT.

The V gene is TRBV5-1, the J gene TRBJ2-5; a weak D match, TRBD1 (5 bases). The CDR3 covers 14 residues. Deletions cut 0 bases from V and 1 base from J, with 7 bases between. CDR1 SGHRS and CDR2 YFSETQ come from the germline V gene. CDR3 DNA: TGCGCCAGCAGCTTGGGACAGTTCCAAGAGACCCAGTACTTC. It is translated as CASSLGQFQETQYF.

The chain recombines TRBV5-1 with TRBJ1-2; D not certain. This CDR3 spans 16 amino acids. Trimming pared 4 bases from V and 0 bases from J, leaving 16 bases between. Germline V gives CDR1 SGHRS, CDR2 YFSETQ. The chain's CDR3 is CASSKTTGSANYGYTF. CDR3 nucleotide sequence: TGCGCCAGCAGCAAGACTACCGGGAGCGCTAACTATGGCTACACCTTC.

The genes are TRBV24-1 and TRBJ2-2; 9 nucleotides match TRBD1. Trimming took 4 bases from V and 3 from J; bases not matched to a gene: 2. This CDR3 has 15 amino acids. The germline V gene encodes CDR1 KGHDR and CDR2 SFDVKD. The CDR3 protein is CATSERTGDTGELFF. The DNA for the CDR3 is TGTGCCACCAGTGAGAGGACAGGGGACACCGGGGAGCTGTTTTTT.

The rearrangement uses TRBV7-2 and TRBJ2-1, with D possibly being TRBD2 (7 bases). Per germline, CDR1 SGHTA and CDR2 FQGNSA. V was pared by 1 base and J by 0 bases, with 13 bases between. CDR3 size: 17 residues. The CDR3 region has the DNA TGTGCCAGCAGCTTAGGGGGGGGGCCCGGCTCCTACAATGAGCAGTTCTTC. It encodes CASSLGGGPGSYNEQFF.

The rearrangement uses TRBV27 and TRBJ2-7; TRBD2 might be the D (5 bases). Per the germline V gene, CDR1 is MNHEY and CDR2 is SMNVEV (reference sequence). The CDR3 spans 14 residues. V lost 6 bases and J lost 4, with 16 bases in between. The CDR3: CASSPVTSGYEQYF. The CDR3, as DNA: TGTGCCAGCAGCCCCGTGACCTCGGGGTACGAGCAGTACTTC.

This CDR3 reads CASSTRDAGNTEAFF. The CDR3, as DNA: TGCGCCAGCAGTACCAGGGACGCGGGGAACACTGAAGCTTTCTTT. The chain recombines TRBV10-1 with TRBJ1-1, with D tentatively TRBD1 (5 bases). CDR1 is WNHNN and CDR2 is SYGVQD in the germline V gene (reference sequence). This CDR3 region has 15 residues. V dropped 5 bases and J dropped 1 base, with 14 bases sitting between them.

The rearrangement joins TRBV18 to TRBJ2-3; 11 bases line up with TRBD2. Germline V gives CDR1 KGHSH, CDR2 LQKENI. This CDR3 has 18 residues. After removal of 0 bases from V and 2 bases from J, the junction contained 7 bases not matched to a gene. The CDR3 bases are TGTGCCAGCTCACCACCGAAGAAGACTAGCGGGATCACAGATACGCAGTATTTT. The encoded protein is CASSPPKKTSGITDTQYF.

This chain joins TRBV7-2 and TRBJ2-3; 14 bases agree with TRBD2. The CDR3 sequence is 16 residues long. With 3 bases clipped from V and 1 base from J, the junction kept 0 bases outside the gene matches. Germline V gene lookup returns CDR1 SGHTA and CDR2 FQGNSA. CDR3 protein: CASSLTSGRGTDTQYF. CDR3 bases: TGTGCCAGCAGCTTGACTAGCGGGAGGGGCACAGATACGCAGTATTTT.

V is TRBV15 and J is TRBJ1-3; D unresolved. The CDR3 runs to 16 residues. Trimming stripped 0 bases from V and 4 bases from J, with 13 bases between. Germline-derived CDR1 and CDR2 are LNHNV and YYDKDF (reference sequence). The CDR3 region has the DNA TGTGCCACCAGCAGAGATCCCGCAGGCGGGGGAAACACCATATATTTT. This sequence encodes CATSRDPAGGGNTIYF. The variable domain in full, completed from reference TRBV15 and TRBJ1-3, reads DAMVIQNPRYQVTQFGKPVTLSCSQTLNHNVMYWYQQKSSQAPKLLFHYYDKDFNNEADTPDNFQSRRPNTSFCFLDIRSPGLGDTAMYLCATSRDPAGGGNTIYFGEGSWLTVV.

This chain joins TRBV19 and TRBJ2-7, with D possibly matching TRBD2 (6 bases). The germline V and J ends were trimmed by 3 bases and 5 bases, with 20 bases remaining between them. The CDR3 sequence is 16 residues long. The germline V gene has CDR1 LNHDA and CDR2 SQIVND (reference sequence). CDR3 sequence: CASSMGFGREVHEQYF. CDR3 DNA: TGTGCCAGTAGTATGGGGTTTGGCAGGGAGGTCCACGAGCAGTACTTC.

The J gene is TRBJ1-1, the V gene TRBV9; no clear D gene. The CDR3 is made up of 12 amino acids. Germline V gene data show CDR1 as SGDLS and CDR2 as YYNGEE. The V end lost 7 bases, the J end lost 0 bases, and 7 bases lay between the germline ends. CDR3 in amino acids: CASRSMNTEAFF. CDR3 nucleotide sequence: TGTGCCAGCCGCAGCATGAACACTGAAGCTTTCTTT.

This chain joins TRBV6-6 and TRBJ1-5; D might be TRBD1 (5 bases). This CDR3 region has 15 residues. The germline V and J ends were trimmed by 6 bases and 3 bases, with 15 bases remaining between them. Germline V gene data show CDR1 as MNHNY and CDR2 as SVGAGI (reference sequence). DNA for the CDR3: TGTGCCAGCAGACCCCCGGGACGGGACAATCAGCCCCAGCATTTT. Translating it yields CASRPPGRDNQPQHF.

The V call is TRBV6-5, the J call TRBJ1-6, with TRBD1 matching 7 bases. CDR1 is MNHEY and CDR2 is SVGAGI in the germline V gene. V dropped 6 bases and J dropped 7; count of bases not matched to a gene: 6. The CDR3 has 14 residues. CDR3 protein: CASRNTGVNSPLHF. As DNA, the CDR3 is TGTGCCAGCAGGAATACAGGGGTCAATTCACCCCTCCACTTT.